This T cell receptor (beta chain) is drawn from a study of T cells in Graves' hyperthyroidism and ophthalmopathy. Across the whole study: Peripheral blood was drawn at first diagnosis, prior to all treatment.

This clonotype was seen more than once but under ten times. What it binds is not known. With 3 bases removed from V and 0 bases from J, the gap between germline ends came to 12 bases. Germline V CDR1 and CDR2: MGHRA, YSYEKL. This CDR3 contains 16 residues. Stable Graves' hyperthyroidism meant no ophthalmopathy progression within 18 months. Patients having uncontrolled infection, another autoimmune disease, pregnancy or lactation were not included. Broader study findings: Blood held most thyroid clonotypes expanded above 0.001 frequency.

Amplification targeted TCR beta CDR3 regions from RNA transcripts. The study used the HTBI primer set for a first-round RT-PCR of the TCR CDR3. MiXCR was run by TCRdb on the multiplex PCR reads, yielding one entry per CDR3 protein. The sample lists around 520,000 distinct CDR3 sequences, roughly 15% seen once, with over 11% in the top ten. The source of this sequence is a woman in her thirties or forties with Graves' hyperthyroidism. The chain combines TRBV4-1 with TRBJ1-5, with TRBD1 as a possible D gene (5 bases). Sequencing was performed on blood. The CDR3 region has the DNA TGCGCCAGCAGCCAGGCAGGAGGGGATAGCAATCAGCCCCAGCATTTT. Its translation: CASSQAGGDSNQPQHF.